Below are 28 T cell receptor beta chains sequenced from a single sample in a study of patients and donors after allogeneic stem cell transplantation. TCRdb reprocessed the RT-PCR reads with MiXCR, giving one entry per CDR3 protein. The sample consists of some 200,000 distinct CDR3 sequences, around two fifths of them appearing once. The sequenced sample consisted of blood, either unsorted or a sorted T cell fraction (not recorded which). These receptors were obtained from a human donor who was either an allogeneic HSCT recipient or a stem cell or donor lymphocyte infusion donor (not recorded which). It is not recorded whose cells these are; they may come from a transplant donor.

The gene calls are TRBV7-3 and TRBJ2-2; D is undetermined. The CDR3 spans 13 residues. V was pared by 5 bases and J by 7 bases, with 11 bases between. Germline V gives CDR1 SGHTA, CDR2 FQGTGA. Here the CDR3 DNA reads TGTGCCAGCAGCCCGAGAGCTTACGGGGAGCTGTTTTTT. Translated, it gives CASSPRAYGELFF.

The V and J genes are TRBV7-6 and TRBJ1-1; no definite D call. The V and J ends lost 5 bases and 6 bases respectively, with 10 bases between them. Germline loops: CDR1 SGHVS, CDR2 FNYEAQ. The CDR3 spans 12 residues. Here the CDR3 DNA reads TGTGCCAGCAGCGACGGGGTCGCTGAAGCTTTCTTT. This encodes CASSDGVAEAFF.

The CDR3 DNA follows: TGTGCCAGCAGATCGAGGGGGGTAGGCTCCTACGAGCAGTACTTC. Translated: CASRSRGVGSYEQYF. This chain uses TRBV7-9 with TRBJ2-7; D assignment may be TRBD1 or TRBD2 (6 bases each). V was cut by 6 bases and J by 0 bases, with 15 bases left in between. This CDR3 is built from 15 residues. Germline CDR1 SEHNR, CDR2 FQNEAQ (reference sequence).

V is TRBV5-4 and J is TRBJ1-2, with 7 positions matching TRBD1. The CDR3 contains 14 residues. Germline loops: CDR1 SGHNT, CDR2 YYREEE (reference sequence). V was clipped by 4 bases and J by 8 bases; unmatched bases: 11. The DNA of the CDR3 is TGTGCCAGCAGCCCTGGGACAGCCCTCCGGGGCTACACCTTC. It encodes CASSPGTALRGYTF. The full variable domain, its missing parts supplied by reference TRBV5-4 and TRBJ1-2, is ETGVTQSPTHLIKTRGQQVTLRCSSQSGHNTVSWYQQALGQGPQFIFQYYREEENGRGNFPPRFSGLQFPNYSSELNVNALELDDSALYLCASSPGTALRGYTFGSGTRLTVV.

V and J are TRBV7-3 and TRBJ2-2, with TRBD2 identical over 8 bases. CDR3 length: 15 residues. The V segment lost 6 bases and the J segment 7 bases; nucleotides outside the gene matches: 10. The germline V gene has CDR1 SGHTA and CDR2 FQGTGA. The CDR3 nucleotides read TGTGCCAGCAGGATGGGACTAGGGCAAAACGGGGAGCTGTTTTTT. It translates to CASRMGLGQNGELFF.

This chain connects TRBV29-1 to TRBJ1-2; 12 bases agree with TRBD1. Trimming at V came to 3 bases and at J to 8 bases, leaving 4 bases not matched to a gene. The CDR3 runs to 13 residues. The germline gives CDR1 SQVTM, CDR2 ANQGSEA. CDR3 sequence reads: CSVDRDRGRGYTF. CDR3 bases: TGCAGCGTTGATAGGGACAGGGGGCGAGGCTACACCTTC.

V and J are TRBV9 and TRBJ1-5; unclear D gene. With 0 bases removed from V and 6 bases from J, the gap between germline ends came to 7 bases. This CDR3 has 13 amino acids. Germline loops: CDR1 SGDLS, CDR2 YYNGEE. CDR3 sequence reads: CASSVEGFQPQHF. DNA of the CDR3: TGTGCCAGCAGCGTAGAGGGATTTCAGCCCCAGCATTTT. The full variable domain, its missing parts supplied by reference TRBV9 and TRBJ1-5, is DSGVTQTPKHLITATGQRVTLRCSPRSGDLSVYWYQQSLDQGLQFLIQYYNGEERAKGNILERFSAQQFPDLHSELNLSSLELGDSALYFCASSVEGFQPQHFGDGTRLSIL.

This sequence joins TRBV4-1 and TRBJ1-2; D is possibly TRBD1 (6 bases). CDR1 is MGHRA, CDR2 YSYEKL, per germline. The length of the CDR3 is 15 residues. Trimming stripped 2 bases from V and 2 bases from J, with 12 bases between. The CDR3 protein is CASSQKGGANYGYTF. As DNA, the CDR3 is TGCGCCAGCAGCCAAAAAGGGGGGGCAAACTATGGCTACACCTTC.

The V gene is TRBV3-1, the J gene TRBJ2-1, with D uncertain. V gave up 0 bases and J gave up 4 bases, with 10 bases separating them. Germline V CDR1 and CDR2: LGHDT, YNNKEL (reference sequence). The length of the CDR3 is 15 residues. The CDR3 region is CASSQDDGSYNEQFF. The CDR3 DNA reads TGTGCCAGCAGCCAAGATGACGGAAGTTACAATGAGCAGTTCTTC.

This chain connects TRBV30 to TRBJ1-2; the D gene is possibly TRBD1 (6 bases). The CDR3 is 13 amino acids. V shed 2 bases and J shed 4 bases, with 11 bases lying between them. Germline-derived CDR1 and CDR2 are GTSNPN and SVGIG (reference sequence). The CDR3 protein is CAWSLTGTYGYTF. The CDR3 DNA reads as TGTGCCTGGAGTCTCACAGGGACCTATGGCTACACCTTC.

This clonotype was seen only a few times. The genes are TRBV5-1 and TRBJ2-3, with 15 nucleotides matching TRBD2. The CDR3 contains 16 residues. V gave up 3 bases and J gave up 5 bases; unmatched junction bases: 4. In germline, CDR1 is SGHRS, CDR2 YFSETQ. The CDR3 reads CASSSSGLAGGDTQYF. CDR3 sequence (DNA): TGCGCCAGCAGCTCATCGGGACTAGCGGGAGGAGATACGCAGTATTTT. Using reference TRBV5-1 and TRBJ2-3 for the parts outside the CDR3, the full variable domain is KAGVTQTPRYLIKTRGQQVTLSCSPISGHRSVSWYQQTPGQGLQFLFEYFSETQRNKGNFPGRFSGRQFSNSRSEMNVSTLELGDSALYLCASSSSGLAGGDTQYFGPGTRLTVL.

In nucleotides, the CDR3 is TGCAGTGCTCGGGACTATCCGTCACAGTCCTACGAGCAGTACTTC. Encoded protein: CSARDYPSQSYEQYF. The rearrangement uses TRBV20-1 and TRBJ2-7; 7 nucleotides align to TRBD2. Germline V gives CDR1 DFQATT, CDR2 SNEGSKA (reference sequence). The CDR3 totals 15 residues. Trimming took 5 bases from V and 1 from J; bases not matched to a gene: 11.

This clonotype was seen more than once but under ten times. This sequence joins TRBV29-1 and TRBJ1-2, with TRBD1 as a possible D gene (5 bases). Trimming cost V 3 bases and J 4 bases, with 12 bases left between them. The CDR3 totals 13 residues. Germline CDR1 is SQVTM and CDR2 is ANQGSEA. CDR3 protein: CSVDIQAGYGYTF. As DNA, the CDR3 is TGCAGCGTTGATATACAGGCTGGCTATGGCTACACCTTC.

The chain joins TRBV5-6 to TRBJ2-7; 7 bases match TRBD2. CDR1 and CDR2 (germline): SGHDT, YYEEEE. The CDR3 has 15 amino acids. Losses at the gene ends were 5 bases for V and 3 bases for J; bases not matched to a gene: 11. CDR3 in DNA: TGTGCCAGCAGGTTTAGCGCGACTAGCCACTACGAGCAGTACTTC. It is translated as CASRFSATSHYEQYF.

The rearrangement uses TRBV5-1 and TRBJ1-2; 8 nucleotides line up with TRBD1. With V trimmed by 4 bases and J by 8 bases, 16 bases remained unmatched. Germline values: CDR1 SGHRS, CDR2 YFSETQ. The CDR3 spans 16 residues. The CDR3 bases are TGCGCCAGCAGCCCGGGACAGGACCCAGGATACGAGGGCTACACCTTC. This codes for CASSPGQDPGYEGYTF.

Only a few counts were recorded for this clonotype. The CDR3 coding sequence is TGTGCCAGCAGTTACCCCTCAGGAGGACAGGGAAGCACTGAAGCTTTCTTT. It translates to CASSYPSGGQGSTEAFF. The V call is TRBV6-2 or TRBV6-3, the J call TRBJ1-1, with 8 positions matching TRBD1. Looked up from germline, CDR1 is MNHEY and CDR2 is SVGEGT. J lost 4 bases, V lost 2 bases, and 12 bases had no gene match. The CDR3 contains 17 residues.

On this clonotype: A much larger clone lies a single base off, so this may be a read error. CDR3 DNA sequence: TGCGCCAGCAGCTTGGAACAGGGGCACTATGGCTACACCTTC. Translated, it gives CASSLEQGHYGYTF. This chain links TRBV5-1 with TRBJ1-2, with 7 nucleotides matching TRBD1. The CDR3 is made up of 14 amino acids. V lost 0 bases to trimming and J lost 3 bases; unmatched junction nucleotides: 2. CDR1 is SGHRS, CDR2 YFSETQ, per germline.

The V call is TRBV12-3 or TRBV12-4, the J call TRBJ1-1; D is undetermined. With 1 base removed from V and 0 bases from J, the gap between germline ends came to 12 bases. The CDR3 has 16 residues. The CDR3 here is CASSLVQETMNTEAFF. CDR3 DNA sequence: TGTGCCAGCAGTTTAGTGCAGGAAACCATGAACACTGAAGCTTTCTTT.

The chain uses TRBV29-1 and TRBJ1-1; D not resolved. The CDR3 has 10 amino acids. Trimming removed 6 bases from V and 7 bases from J, with 9 bases in between. Germline CDR1 is SQVTM and CDR2 is ANQGSEA. The CDR3 spells CSVGGSEAFF. The CDR3 region has the DNA TGCAGCGTAGGAGGTAGTGAAGCTTTCTTT.

The chain recombines TRBV5-1 with TRBJ1-1, with a weak D call TRBD1 (5 bases). The CDR3 sequence is 14 residues long. Per germline, CDR1 SGHRS and CDR2 YFSETQ. The V end lost 3 bases, the J end lost 0 bases, and 9 bases lay between the germline ends. CDR3 DNA sequence: TGCGCCAGCAGCTCAGACAGCCTGAACACTGAAGCTTTCTTT. The encoded protein is CASSSDSLNTEAFF.

This clonotype was seen a handful of times. The genes are TRBV5-5 and TRBJ1-1; 9 bases are shared with TRBD1. The length of the CDR3 is 14 residues. Per germline, CDR1 SGHKS and CDR2 YYEKEE (reference sequence). V was clipped by 6 bases and J by 1 base; unmatched bases: 4. CDR3: CASTQGAENTEAFF. The CDR3, as DNA: TGTGCCAGCACACAGGGGGCTGAGAACACTGAAGCTTTCTTT.

This clonotype came up a few times. This chain links TRBV28 with TRBJ1-1; the D gene is possibly TRBD1 (6 bases). CDR3 length equals 15 residues. Germline V gene sequence: CDR1 MDHEN, CDR2 SYDVKM. V lost 3 bases to trimming and J lost 4 bases, with 15 bases between them. The DNA for the CDR3 is TGTGCCAGCAGTTTGGGGGCGCCAATGGGCACTGAAGCTTTCTTT. It encodes CASSLGAPMGTEAFF. The variable domain in full, completed from reference TRBV28 and TRBJ1-1, reads DVKVTQSSRYLVKRTGEKVFLECVQDMDHENMFWYRQDPGLGLRLIYFSYDVKMKEKGDIPEGYSVSREKKERFSLILESASTNQTSMYLCASSLGAPMGTEAFFGQGTRLTVV.

This clonotype turned up a few times. The chain has TRBV12-3 or TRBV12-4 and TRBJ1-6, with D unresolved. V was pared by 6 bases and J by 7 bases, with 16 bases between. This CDR3 contains 15 residues. DNA for the CDR3: TGTGCCAGCAGAACTTTGCGGGTTACGAATTCACCCCTCCACTTT. This codes for CASRTLRVTNSPLHF.

This chain uses TRBV2 with TRBJ2-1, with TRBD1 matching 11 bases. Losses at the gene ends were 6 bases for V and 9 bases for J; bases not matched to a gene: 10. The CDR3 has 15 amino acids. Germline assignment: CDR1 SNHLY and CDR2 FYNNEI. The CDR3 region is CASRRDRGNRSEQFF. CDR3 bases: TGTGCCAGCAGGAGGGACAGGGGGAATCGTTCTGAGCAGTTCTTC.

This clonotype has a handful of counts. Written as DNA, the CDR3 is TGTGCCAGCAGCCTAATCCGACAAGGTATCCACAATGAGCAGTTCTTC. This translates into CASSLIRQGIHNEQFF. The chain employs TRBV27 and TRBJ2-1; no clear D gene. The CDR3 loop spans 16 amino acids. The V gene's germline CDR1 is MNHEY and CDR2 SMNVEV (reference sequence). Trimming stripped 6 bases from V and 5 bases from J, with 20 bases between.

The chain combines TRBV5-1 with TRBJ2-1; 10 bases agree with TRBD2. Losses at the gene ends were 1 base for V and 9 bases for J; bases not matched to a gene: 7. From germline, CDR1 is SGHRS and CDR2 YFSETQ. This CDR3 has 15 residues. The CDR3 DNA reads TGCGCCAGCAGCTTGCCCCTAGCGGGAGTGAGTGAGCAGTTCTTC. This translates into CASSLPLAGVSEQFF.

The table lists this clonotype with a count of one. The rearrangement joins TRBV6-6 to TRBJ2-1, with a weak D call TRBD1 (7 bases). V was shortened by 5 bases and J by 4 bases, with 15 bases between the two germline ends. CDR1 is MNHNY, CDR2 SVGAGI, per germline (reference sequence). CDR3 length: 15 residues. CDR3 nucleotides: TGTGCCAGCAGTCCAGGGGGGTTAGGGTACAATGAGCAGTTCTTC. Residues: CASSPGGLGYNEQFF.

In its sample, this clonotype was seen a few times. The rearrangement uses TRBV20-1 and TRBJ2-4, with D unclear. The CDR3 consists of 12 residues. Germline lookup yields CDR1 DFQATT and CDR2 SNEGSKA (reference sequence). V was pared by 6 bases and J by 0 bases, with 6 bases between. CDR3 residues: CSALLAKNIQYF. The CDR3 DNA is TGCAGTGCCTTGCTAGCCAAAAACATTCAGTACTTC.